Sequencing of this T cell receptor (beta chain) was carried out in a study of blood T cells in healthy people across ages. Trimming stripped 4 bases from V and 0 bases from J, with 11 bases between. Germline lookup yields CDR1 SGHRS and CDR2 YFSETQ. The CDR3 has 14 amino acids. Study-wide results and caveats: The donors' CMV status was not determined, possibly confounding changes in expanded clonotypes. A roughly linear age-dependent decrease characterized TCR beta diversity per million T cells.

It was with a sample-barcoded 5' primer and a J-beta primer mix that a second PCR of roughly 7 to 11 cycles was run. TCRdb re-derived calls from the 5' RACE reads in MiXCR, one entry per CDR3 protein. In the table there are 350,000 to 450,000 distinct CDR3 sequences, 50% to 60% of which are singletons. This clonotype was observed at least ten times. The antigen is not known. The receptor comes from a man in his sixties in good health. The gene calls are TRBV5-1 and TRBJ2-7, with D uncertain. What was sequenced was blood. Here the CDR3 DNA reads TGCGCCAGCAGCCCGGATGCCCACTCCTACGAGCAGTACTTC. Its translation: CASSPDAHSYEQYF.